Listed below are T cell receptor beta chains from one sample, sequenced in a study of T cells after yellow fever vaccination. TCRdb passed the 5' RACE reads through MiXCR, listing each CDR3 protein once. The table shows approximately 550,000 distinct CDR3 sequences, with roughly a fifth occurring only once. The source was PBMCs, collected 15 days after the yellow fever booster vaccination. All receptors come from a man between 25 and 39 years old who received the YFV17D yellow fever vaccine. The CDR3 runs from the conserved cysteine through the conserved F or W. The D gene is left open where the match is weak. Only some rows state a clone size, as once, few, many or a class for expanded clones.

CDR3 protein	CDR3 DNA	D gene	clone size	J gene	V gene	CDR3 length
CASSPLRVASEQFF	TGTGCCAGCAGCCCGCTCCGGGTAGCAAGTGAGCAGTTCTTC	-	-	TRBJ2-1	TRBV5-6	14
CSAGPAATTDTQYF	TGCAGTGCTGGCCCGGCAGCGACCACAGATACGCAGTATTTT	-	-	TRBJ2-3	TRBV20-1	14
CSARSTGGAYEQYF	TGCAGTGCTAGAAGCACAGGAGGAGCCTACGAGCAGTACTTC	-	-	TRBJ2-7	TRBV20-1	14
CASRDPTGSIVKNIQYF	TGTGCCAGTAGGGATCCGACAGGGTCAATCGTCAAAAACATTCAGTACTTC	TRBD1	few	TRBJ2-4	TRBV19	17
CASSGHALKNTEAFF	TGTGCCAGCAGCGGACACGCGCTAAAGAACACTGAAGCTTTCTTT	-	-	TRBJ1-1	TRBV6-1	15
CASQRSGNNEQFF	TGTGCCAGCCAAAGGAGTGGAAACAATGAGCAGTTCTTC	-	-	TRBJ2-1	TRBV14	13
CSAGGETIQYF	TGCAGTGCTGGGGGAGAAACCATTCAGTACTTC	-	-	TRBJ2-4	TRBV20-1	11
CASSPPTGSGTDTQYF	TGTGCCAGCTCACCTCCGACAGGGAGCGGCACAGATACGCAGTATTTT	TRBD1	-	TRBJ2-3	TRBV18	16
CSAEVHLETQYF	TGCAGCGCAGAAGTACACTTGGAGACCCAGTACTTC	-	-	TRBJ2-5	TRBV29-1	12
CSAIRDPAYNEQFF	TGCAGTGCGATCCGGGACCCAGCCTACAATGAGCAGTTCTTC	-	-	TRBJ2-1	TRBV20-1	14
CAISEFSGGDTEAFF	TGTGCCATCAGTGAGTTTTCAGGGGGCGACACTGAAGCTTTCTTT	TRBD1	-	TRBJ1-1	TRBV10-3	15
CASSIGQGGTEAFF	TGCGCCAGCAGCATCGGACAGGGGGGCACTGAAGCTTTCTTT	TRBD1	-	TRBJ1-1	TRBV5-1	14
CASGLGGSSYNEQFF	TGTGCTAGTGGTTTGGGCGGGAGCTCCTACAATGAGCAGTTCTTC	TRBD2	few	TRBJ2-1	TRBV12-5	15
CASSRLLRLQYNEQFF	TGTGCCAGCAGCCGATTGCTGAGATTACAATACAATGAGCAGTTCTTC	-	few	TRBJ2-1	TRBV7-9	16
CASSFTGRFGYTF	TGTGCCAGCAGTTTTACAGGGCGATTTGGCTACACCTTC	-	few	TRBJ1-2	TRBV6-5	13
CSARISSYEQYF	TGCAGTGCTAGAATCAGTTCCTACGAGCAGTACTTC	-	few	TRBJ2-7	TRBV20-1	12
CASSELGSRPYGYTF	TGCGCCAGCAGTGAGCTGGGGAGCAGGCCCTATGGCTACACCTTC	-	few	TRBJ1-2	TRBV10-2	15
CASPQWGASYEQYF	TGTGCCTCCCCTCAATGGGGGGCCTCCTACGAGCAGTACTTC	-	-	TRBJ2-7	TRBV6-1	14
CASSYRTGGHEQFF	TGTGCCAGCAGTTACCGAACAGGGGGTCATGAGCAGTTCTTC	TRBD1	many	TRBJ2-1	TRBV6-2/TRBV6-3	14
CASSLTAGRNNEQFF	TGTGCCAGCAGTTTAACTGCGGGTCGGAACAATGAGCAGTTCTTC	-	-	TRBJ2-1	TRBV28	15
CASSFLAGVTDTQYF	TGTGCCAGCAGCTTTCTAGCGGGAGTCACAGATACGCAGTATTTT	TRBD2	many	TRBJ2-3	TRBV7-2	15
CASSYGSLYNEQFF	TGTGCCAGCAGCTACGGGAGTCTCTACAATGAGCAGTTCTTC	-	-	TRBJ2-1	TRBV7-3	14
CSVAKASGRVEQFF	TGCAGCGTTGCTAAGGCTAGCGGAAGGGTGGAGCAGTTCTTC	TRBD2	few	TRBJ2-1	TRBV29-1	14
CASSPGTSGKSSYNEQFF	TGTGCCAGCAGCCCCGGGACTAGCGGGAAGAGCTCCTACAATGAGCAGTTCTTC	TRBD2	once	TRBJ2-1	TRBV4-2	18
CASSDPGRAIETQYF	TGTGCCAGCAGCGATCCCGGGAGGGCCATCGAGACCCAGTACTTC	TRBD2	-	TRBJ2-5	TRBV12-3/TRBV12-4	15
CATSRLQGSYNEQFF	TGTGCCACCAGCAGACTCCAAGGCTCCTACAATGAGCAGTTCTTC	-	few	TRBJ2-1	TRBV15	15
CASSLWSLGNEQYF	TGTGCCAGCAGTTTATGGTCCCTCGGGAACGAGCAGTACTTC	-	few	TRBJ2-7	TRBV12-3/TRBV12-4	14
CATSSGTNYGYTF	TGTGCCACCAGCTCAGGGACTAACTATGGCTACACCTTC	-	-	TRBJ1-2	TRBV15	13
CSALEGIAGPNEQFF	TGCAGTGCCTTAGAAGGTATCGCGGGACCCAATGAGCAGTTCTTC	-	few	TRBJ2-1	TRBV20-1	15
CSARDIGEGGDTQYF	TGCAGTGCTAGAGATATCGGAGAGGGGGGCGATACGCAGTATTTT	-	-	TRBJ2-3	TRBV20-1	15
CASSRLTRLAENEQFF	TGTGCCAGCAGCCGATTAACGAGACTAGCGGAGAATGAGCAGTTCTTC	TRBD2	-	TRBJ2-1	TRBV3-1	16
CASTVGQQTYEQYF	TGTGCCAGCACCGTGGGACAGCAAACCTACGAGCAGTACTTC	TRBD1	few	TRBJ2-7	TRBV5-6	14
CASGNRDRGNIQYF	TGTGCCAGCGGGAATCGGGACAGGGGGAACATTCAGTACTTC	TRBD1	-	TRBJ2-4	TRBV6-1	14
CASSVERRGGELFF	TGTGCCAGCAGTGTTGAACGGAGAGGCGGGGAGCTGTTTTTT	-	-	TRBJ2-2	TRBV2	14
CASRATGGTGELFF	TGTGCCAGCAGAGCGACAGGCGGAACCGGGGAGCTGTTTTTT	-	-	TRBJ2-2	TRBV2	14
CATKDRPTSSGEQYF	TGTGCCACCAAGGACAGACCGACTAGCAGCGGCGAGCAGTACTTC	-	few	TRBJ2-7	TRBV27	15
CASSLVSSVAGFYNEQFF	TGTGCCAGCAGCTTAGTTTCGTCGGTAGCGGGATTCTACAATGAGCAGTTCTTC	TRBD2	-	TRBJ2-1	TRBV11-2	18